This T cell receptor (beta chain) is from a study of T-cell memory formation after mild COVID-19. Study-wide results and caveats: Within pre-infection memory, some responding clones were found, suggesting cross-reactive memory joined. Among CD4+ contracting clones, most were CM and EM, and CD8+ ones EMRA. While clones contracting from day 15 to 85 were balanced between CD4 and CD8, later expanders leaned CD4+.

The V gene lost 2 bases and the J gene lost 0 bases, with 14 bases spanning the gap. This CDR3 contains 17 residues. The germline V gene encodes CDR1 MNHEY and CDR2 SMNVEV (reference sequence). cDNA libraries for TCR alpha and TCR beta, carrying sample barcodes and UMIs, came from 5'RACE with constant-segment primers. From the 5' RACE reads, TCRdb called clonotypes with MiXCR, one entry per CDR3 protein. The table includes just under 350,000 distinct CDR3 sequences, 10% to 15% detected once. Ten or more counts support this clonotype. Antigen unknown. The sequencing sample was made of PBMCs or a T cell subset sorted from them (not recorded which). V usage is TRBV27 and J usage is TRBJ1-5; D gene uncertain. The sequence came from a young man who had mild COVID-19 (a few samples of this study predate the infection). Cell type and time point are not known. The CDR3 protein is CASSLRGRTNSNQPQHF. In DNA, the CDR3 is TGTGCCAGCAGTTTACGAGGACGGACTAATAGCAATCAGCCCCAGCATTTT.